The table lists the clone carrying this T cell receptor beta chain with a few counts. Its antigen is not identified. The record originates from a study of beta chain features in type 1 diabetes. Blood was collected once per donor into heparin, averaging about 116 mL. Staining for CD45RO/CCR7/CD25/CD127/CD95/CD27 allowed sorting of CD4+ naive, central memory, regulatory and stem cell-like memory cells. The germline gives CDR1 SGHVS, CDR2 FQNEAQ. The CDR3 loop spans 16 amino acids. J was trimmed by 5 bases and V by 1 base; bases with no gene match: 8. The entirety of the isolated RNA underwent reverse transcription, so expressed TCRB transcripts were sequenced. Libraries were prepared by immunoSEQ multiplex PCR; TCRdb keeps only in-frame clonotypes and omits some of them. The sample records around 250,000 clones, approximately 15% being singletons. Findings and limits, study-wide: TCRB CDR3 length was moderately but significantly reduced in all four CD4+ subsets of Type 1 diabetes patients.

The V gene is TRBV7-8, the J gene TRBJ2-5; 9 nucleotides match TRBD2. Sequencing was carried out using naive CD4+ T cells from blood. The sequence came from a man aged 25 to 40 with type 1 diabetes. The CDR3 DNA is TGTGCCAGCAGCTTAGTGGGGGCTAGCGGGATGGAGACCCAGTACTTC. This gives the protein CASSLVGASGMETQYF.